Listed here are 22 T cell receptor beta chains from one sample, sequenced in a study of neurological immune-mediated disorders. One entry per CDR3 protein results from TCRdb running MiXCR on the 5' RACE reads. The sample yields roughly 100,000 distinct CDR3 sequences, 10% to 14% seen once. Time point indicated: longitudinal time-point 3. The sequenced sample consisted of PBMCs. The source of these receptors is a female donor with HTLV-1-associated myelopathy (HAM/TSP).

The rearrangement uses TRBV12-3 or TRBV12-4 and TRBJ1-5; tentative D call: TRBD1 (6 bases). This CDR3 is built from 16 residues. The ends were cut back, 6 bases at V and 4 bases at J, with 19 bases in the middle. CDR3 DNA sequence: TGTGCCAGCAGCCTAGCCAGGGGAGAAGGGAATCAGCCCCAGCATTTT. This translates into CASSLARGEGNQPQHF.

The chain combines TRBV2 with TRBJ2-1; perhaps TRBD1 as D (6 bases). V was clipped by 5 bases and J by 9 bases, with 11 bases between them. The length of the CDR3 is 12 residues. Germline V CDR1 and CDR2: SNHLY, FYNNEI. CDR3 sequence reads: CASSSQGTEQFF. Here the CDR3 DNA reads TGTGCCAGCAGTTCACAGGGTACTGAGCAGTTCTTC.

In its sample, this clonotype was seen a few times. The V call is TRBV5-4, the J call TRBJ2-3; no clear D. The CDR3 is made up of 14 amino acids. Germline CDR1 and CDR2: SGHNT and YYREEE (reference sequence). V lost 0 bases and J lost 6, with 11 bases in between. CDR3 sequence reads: CASSLAVGMDTQYF. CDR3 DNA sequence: TGTGCCAGCAGCTTGGCCGTAGGGATGGATACGCAGTATTTT.

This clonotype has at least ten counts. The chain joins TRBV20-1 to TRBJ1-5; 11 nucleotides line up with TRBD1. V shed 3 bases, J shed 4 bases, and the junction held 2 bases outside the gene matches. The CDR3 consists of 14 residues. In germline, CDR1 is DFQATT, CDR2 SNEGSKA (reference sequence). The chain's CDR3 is CSASRDRGNQPQHF. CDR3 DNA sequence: TGCAGTGCTAGCCGGGACAGGGGGAATCAGCCCCAGCATTTT.

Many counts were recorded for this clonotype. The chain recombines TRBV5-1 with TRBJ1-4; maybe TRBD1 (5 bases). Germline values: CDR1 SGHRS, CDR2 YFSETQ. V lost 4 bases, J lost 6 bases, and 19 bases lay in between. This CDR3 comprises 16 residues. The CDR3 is CASSPPTGGNHEKLFF. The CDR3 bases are TGCGCCAGCAGCCCGCCGACTGGGGGTAACCATGAAAAACTGTTTTTT.

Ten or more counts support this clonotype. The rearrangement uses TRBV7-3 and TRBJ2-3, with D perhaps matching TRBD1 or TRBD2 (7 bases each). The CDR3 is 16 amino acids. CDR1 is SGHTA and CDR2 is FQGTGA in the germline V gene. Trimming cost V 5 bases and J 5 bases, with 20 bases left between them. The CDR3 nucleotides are TGTGCCAGCAGCCTCCAGGGGGGGACAAGGCAAGATACGCAGTATTTT. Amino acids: CASSLQGGTRQDTQYF.

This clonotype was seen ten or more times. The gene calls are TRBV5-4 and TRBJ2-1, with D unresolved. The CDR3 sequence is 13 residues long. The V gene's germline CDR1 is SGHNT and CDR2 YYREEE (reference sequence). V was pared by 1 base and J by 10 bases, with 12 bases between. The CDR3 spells CASSLFLGREQFF. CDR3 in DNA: TGTGCCAGCAGCTTGTTCCTCGGTCGGGAGCAGTTCTTC.

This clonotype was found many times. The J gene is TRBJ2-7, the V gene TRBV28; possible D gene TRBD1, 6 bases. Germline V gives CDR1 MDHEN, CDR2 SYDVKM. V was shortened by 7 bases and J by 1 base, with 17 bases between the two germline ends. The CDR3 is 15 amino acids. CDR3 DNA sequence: TGTGCCAGCAAGACGGGGCAGGGGATATCCTACGAGCAGTACTTC. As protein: CASKTGQGISYEQYF.

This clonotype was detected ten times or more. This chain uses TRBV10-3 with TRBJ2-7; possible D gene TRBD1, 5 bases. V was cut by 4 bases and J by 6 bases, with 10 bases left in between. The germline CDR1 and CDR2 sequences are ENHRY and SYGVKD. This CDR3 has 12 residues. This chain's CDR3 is CAISVQGLEQYF. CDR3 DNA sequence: TGTGCCATCAGTGTCCAGGGCCTCGAGCAGTACTTC.

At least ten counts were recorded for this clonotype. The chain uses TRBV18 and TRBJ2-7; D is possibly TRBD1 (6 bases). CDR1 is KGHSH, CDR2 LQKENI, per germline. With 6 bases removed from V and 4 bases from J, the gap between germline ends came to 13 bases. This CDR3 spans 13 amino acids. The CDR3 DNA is TGTGCCAGCTCGGGGGCCACCCAATACGAGCAGTACTTC. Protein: CASSGATQYEQYF.

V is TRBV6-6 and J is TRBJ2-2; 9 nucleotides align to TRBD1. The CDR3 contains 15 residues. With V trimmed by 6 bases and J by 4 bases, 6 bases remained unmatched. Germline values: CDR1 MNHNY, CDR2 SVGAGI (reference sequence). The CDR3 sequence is CASSIDRGGTGELFF. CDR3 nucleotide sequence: TGTGCCAGCAGCATCGACAGGGGGGGCACCGGGGAGCTGTTTTTT.

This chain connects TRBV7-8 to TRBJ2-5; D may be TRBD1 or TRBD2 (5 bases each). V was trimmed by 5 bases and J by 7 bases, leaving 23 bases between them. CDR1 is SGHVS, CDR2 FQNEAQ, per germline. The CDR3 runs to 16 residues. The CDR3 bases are TGTGCCAGCAGCGCCCGTGGGGGTGGGGGTGAAGGGACCCAGTACTTC. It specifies CASSARGGGGEGTQYF.

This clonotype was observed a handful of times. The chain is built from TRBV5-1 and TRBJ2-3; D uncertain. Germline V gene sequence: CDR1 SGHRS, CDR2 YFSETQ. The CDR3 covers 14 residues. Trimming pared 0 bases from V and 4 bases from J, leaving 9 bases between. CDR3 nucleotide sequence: TGCGCCAGCAGCTTGGTAGCCAGCCCAGATACGCAGTATTTT. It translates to CASSLVASPDTQYF.

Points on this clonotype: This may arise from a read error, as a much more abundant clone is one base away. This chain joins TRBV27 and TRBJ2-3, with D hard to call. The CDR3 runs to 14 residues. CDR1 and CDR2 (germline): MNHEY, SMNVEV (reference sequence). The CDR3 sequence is CASSLYLVTDTRYF. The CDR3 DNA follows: TGTGCCAGCAGTTTATACCTAGTCACAGATACGCGGTATTTT.

CDR3 protein: CASRPASWVPSYNEQFF. The CDR3 DNA is TGCGCCAGCAGACCTGCCTCGTGGGTCCCGTCCTACAATGAGCAGTTCTTC. This sequence joins TRBV5-1 and TRBJ2-1; D gene uncertain. V gave up 5 bases and J gave up 1 base, with 19 bases separating them. The CDR3 runs 17 residues. CDR1 is SGHRS, CDR2 YFSETQ, per germline.

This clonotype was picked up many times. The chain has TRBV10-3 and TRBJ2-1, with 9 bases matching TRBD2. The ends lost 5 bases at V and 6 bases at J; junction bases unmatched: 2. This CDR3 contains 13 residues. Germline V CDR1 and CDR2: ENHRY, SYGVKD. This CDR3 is CAISTSGFNEQFF. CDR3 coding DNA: TGTGCCATCAGTACTAGCGGGTTCAATGAGCAGTTCTTC.

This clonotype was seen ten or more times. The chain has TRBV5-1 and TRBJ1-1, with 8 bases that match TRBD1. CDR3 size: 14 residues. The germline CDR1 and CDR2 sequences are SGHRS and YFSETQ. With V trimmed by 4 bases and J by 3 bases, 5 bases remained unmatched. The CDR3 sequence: CASSLKTGDTEAFF. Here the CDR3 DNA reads TGCGCCAGCAGCCTAAAGACAGGGGACACTGAAGCTTTCTTT.

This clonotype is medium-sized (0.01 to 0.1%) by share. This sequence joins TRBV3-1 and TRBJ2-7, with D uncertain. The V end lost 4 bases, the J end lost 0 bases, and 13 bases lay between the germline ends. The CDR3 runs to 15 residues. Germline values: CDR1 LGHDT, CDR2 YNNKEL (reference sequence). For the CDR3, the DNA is TGTGCCAGCAGCCCGAAGGACGGGTTCTCCTACGAGCAGTACTTC. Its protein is CASSPKDGFSYEQYF.

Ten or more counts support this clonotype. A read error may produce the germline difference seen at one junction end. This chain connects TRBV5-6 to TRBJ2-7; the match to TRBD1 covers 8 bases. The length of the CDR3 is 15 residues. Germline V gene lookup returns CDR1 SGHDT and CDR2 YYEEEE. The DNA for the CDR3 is TGCGCCAGCAGCTCAGACAGGGGTCGGTCCTACGAGCAGTACTTC. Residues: CASSSDRGRSYEQYF. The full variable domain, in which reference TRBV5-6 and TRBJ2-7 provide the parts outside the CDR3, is DAGVTQSPTHLIKTRGQQVTLRCSPKSGHDTVSWYQQALGQGPQFIFQYYEEEERQRGNFPDRFSGHQFPNYSSELNVNALLLGDSALYLCASSSDRGRSYEQYFGPGTRLTVT.

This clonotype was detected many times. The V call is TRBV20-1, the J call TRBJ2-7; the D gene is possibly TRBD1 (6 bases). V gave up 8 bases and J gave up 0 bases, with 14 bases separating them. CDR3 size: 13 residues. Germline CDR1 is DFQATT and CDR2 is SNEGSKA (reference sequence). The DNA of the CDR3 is TGCAGTACGAGAGAGACAGGCTCCTACGAGCAGTACTTC. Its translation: CSTRETGSYEQYF.

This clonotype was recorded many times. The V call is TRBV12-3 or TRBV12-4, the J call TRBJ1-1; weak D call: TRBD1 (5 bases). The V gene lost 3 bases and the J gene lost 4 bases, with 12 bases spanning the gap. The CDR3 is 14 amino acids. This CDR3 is CASSFIQGSTEAFF. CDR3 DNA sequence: TGTGCCAGCAGTTTTATCCAGGGTTCCACTGAAGCTTTCTTT.

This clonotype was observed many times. The chain's CDR3 is CASSLVGGRYTEAFF. The CDR3 nucleotides are TGTGCCAGCAGCTTGGTTGGGGGCAGGTACACTGAAGCTTTCTTT. V usage is TRBV5-6 and J usage is TRBJ1-1; TRBD1 might be the D (6 bases). Germline CDR1 SGHDT, CDR2 YYEEEE. The V end was cut by 0 bases, the J end by 3 bases, with 12 bases between. The CDR3 contains 15 residues.